This entry describes one T cell receptor beta chain. Its antigen is unidentified. Unrecorded immune exposures were likely, despite nominal health at sampling. The sample originates from a study of cytomegalovirus exposure and HLA in healthy donors. PCR amplification relied on 60 Vbeta primers (plus 13 Jbeta primers). Clones were sequenced by immunoSEQ multiplex PCR, and TCRdb holds only the in-frame ones, with some missing. The data contain approximately 100,000 clones, around three quarters of them singletons. General observations from the study: Investigators reported under 200 TCR beta chains as tied to cytomegalovirus. Among TCR sequences, most were rare, though some public TCRs appeared in many donors. Being indistinguishable, some V segments were excluded, TRBV6-2 and TRBV6-3 among them.

Germline V lookup: CDR1 MNHNY, CDR2 SVGAGI (reference sequence). V shed 1 base and J shed 4 bases, with 7 bases lying between them. The CDR3 covers 14 residues. The clonotype was recovered from a woman younger than 30 in good health and CMV-seropositive. Material for sequencing was PBMCs. The chain links TRBV6-6 to TRBJ2-2, with D maybe TRBD1 (5 bases). The CDR3 is CASSYWGGTGELFF. CDR3 coding DNA: TGTGCCAGCAGTTACTGGGGCGGCACCGGGGAGCTGTTTTTT.